This T cell receptor (beta chain) originates from a study of blood T cells in healthy people across ages. Study context: Through template switching, about one barcoded beta molecule was captured per two T cells, as measured in model experiments. Notes on the study in general: The unsorted PBMCs prevented any conclusive comparison of naive versus antigen-experienced cells.

Trimming shortened V by 3 bases and J by 2 bases, and 8 bases separated the two germline ends. CDR3 length: 14 amino acids. The individuals who served as donors were healthy Caucasians living in Russia, aged roughly 6 to 95. This clonotype was seen repeatedly, ten times or more. The antigen is unknown. PCR was performed a second time for roughly 7 to 12 cycles using a sample-barcoded 5' primer and a J-beta primer mix. TCRdb redid the calling of the 5' RACE reads with MiXCR, one entry per CDR3 protein. In the table there are roughly 1,800,000 distinct CDR3 sequences, less than 50% of which are singletons.

Sequenced material: blood. J is TRBJ2-1 and V is TRBV12-3 or TRBV12-4, with D unresolved. The sequence was collected from a woman aged 35 to 49 in good health. CDR3 bases: TGTGCCAGCAGTTTGCGCGGCACCTACAATGAGCAGTTCTTC. Translated: CASSLRGTYNEQFF.